The T cell receptor beta chain described here comes from a study of response to subunit inactivated influenza vaccine. This clonotype was picked up a small number of times. The V and J ends lost 7 bases and 6 bases, in that order; junction bases with no gene match: 5. The length of the CDR3 is 13 residues. TCRdb re-called the RT-PCR reads through MiXCR, storing one row per CDR3 protein. This sample has roughly 550,000 distinct CDR3 sequences, with under 25% found just once. These sequences were also reported in another study, on T cells expressing NK-cell markers. That study reports: Generation of TCR beta cDNA was performed by 5'RACE template switching incorporating UMIs. With respect to HCMV, most of the eight sequenced donors were seropositive, and one was seronegative. In several donors, dominant clonotypes made up roughly 28.3-65% of CD3+CD56-NKG2C+ cells.

The sequencing used CD4+ T cells sorted from PBMCs, collected less than 13 days after vaccination. The source is a man aged 45-65 years who received an inactivated influenza vaccine. The chain employs TRBV12-3 or TRBV12-4 and TRBJ2-1; 8 bases map to TRBD1. CDR3 sequence: CASKQGTGNEQFF. In DNA, the CDR3 is TGTGCCAGCAAACAGGGGACAGGCAATGAGCAGTTCTTC.